What follows are 22 T cell receptor beta chains derived from one specimen sequenced in a study of graft-versus-host responses after intestinal transplantation. The repertoire was sequenced with immunoSEQ multiplex PCR; TCRdb's copy has only in-frame clones and lacks some. The sample lists over 45,000 clones; about 90% were seen once. Specimen: PBMCs, collected 26 days after transplant. These receptors were obtained from a human patient who received an intestinal transplant, so some T cells may come from the graft donor.

The chain has TRBV13 and TRBJ2-2; 8 nucleotides match TRBD2. The CDR3 spans 17 residues. The V gene's germline CDR1 is PRHDT and CDR2 FYEKMQ (reference sequence). V shed 2 bases, J shed 2 bases, and the junction held 7 bases outside the gene matches. CDR3 nucleotides: TGTGCCAGCAGCTTATGGGGACTAGTCGAAAACACCGGGGAGCTGTTTTTT. Translating it yields CASSLWGLVENTGELFF.

CDR3 sequence: CASSGGTDRNQPQHF. The CDR3 coding sequence is TGTGCCAGCAGCGGGGGGACAGACCGCAATCAGCCCCAGCATTTT. The genes are TRBV5-6 and TRBJ1-5; 7 bases agree with TRBD1. Germline CDR1 and CDR2: SGHDT and YYEEEE. The CDR3 has 15 amino acids. Losses at the gene ends were 4 bases for V and 2 bases for J; bases not matched to a gene: 6. The variable domain in full, completed from reference TRBV5-6 and TRBJ1-5, reads DAGVTQSPTHLIKTRGQQVTLRCSPKSGHDTVSWYQQALGQGPQFIFQYYEEEERQRGNFPDRFSGHQFPNYSSELNVNALLLGDSALYLCASSGGTDRNQPQHFGDGTRLSIL.

CDR3 sequence reads: CASSLGDRNQPQHF. The DNA for the CDR3 is TGCGCCAGCAGCTTGGGGGACAGGAATCAGCCCCAGCATTTT. This chain joins TRBV5-1 and TRBJ1-5; 8 nucleotides align to TRBD1. V gave up 0 bases and J gave up 4 bases; unmatched junction bases: 0. From germline, CDR1 is SGHRS and CDR2 YFSETQ. There are 14 residues in the CDR3.

The chain joins TRBV28 to TRBJ1-1; D is uncertain. The CDR3 runs 12 residues. The V gene's germline CDR1 is MDHEN and CDR2 SYDVKM. V was clipped by 11 bases and J by 0 bases, with 10 bases between them. The CDR3 DNA follows: TGTGCCGTACATCCCATGAACACTGAAGCTTTCTTT. This codes for CAVHPMNTEAFF.

The chain joins TRBV19 to TRBJ2-1; TRBD2 aligns across 9 bases. The germline V gene encodes CDR1 LNHDA and CDR2 SQIVND (reference sequence). After removal of 5 bases from V and 5 bases from J, the junction contained 4 bases not matched to a gene. CDR3 length equals 14 residues. The CDR3 nucleotides are TGTGCCAGTAGTCCCCTAGCGGGACACAATGAGCAGTTCTTC. Translation: CASSPLAGHNEQFF.

The chain has TRBV5-1 and TRBJ2-2; D call uncertain. The CDR3 sequence is 14 residues long. Germline CDR1 is SGHRS and CDR2 is YFSETQ. Trimming pared 4 bases from V and 2 bases from J, leaving 9 bases between. This chain's CDR3 is CASSPLTNTGELFF. The CDR3 DNA reads as TGCGCCAGCAGCCCGCTTACTAACACCGGGGAGCTGTTTTTT.

V gene TRBV28 combines with J gene TRBJ1-1, with D uncertain. Germline V gene sequence: CDR1 MDHEN, CDR2 SYDVKM. V was clipped by 1 base and J by 1 base, with 10 bases between them. This CDR3 region has 15 residues. The CDR3 DNA follows: TGTGCCAGCAGTTTATTCACGGTATCGAACACTGAAGCTTTCTTT. Translation: CASSLFTVSNTEAFF.

The gene calls are TRBV15 and TRBJ1-2, with 11 bases aligning to TRBD1. J was trimmed by 8 bases and V by 1 base; bases with no gene match: 3. Germline CDR1 is LNHNV and CDR2 is YYDKDF (reference sequence). The CDR3 sequence is 14 residues long. CDR3 sequence (DNA): TGTGCCACCAGCAGAGCCGGGACAGGGGGAGGCTACACCTTC. Its protein product is CATSRAGTGGGYTF. Combining the CDR3 with reference TRBV15 and TRBJ1-2 gives the whole variable domain DAMVIQNPRYQVTQFGKPVTLSCSQTLNHNVMYWYQQKSSQAPKLLFHYYDKDFNNEADTPDNFQSRRPNTSFCFLDIRSPGLGDTAMYLCATSRAGTGGGYTFGSGTRLTVV.

V gene TRBV7-3 combines with J gene TRBJ2-1; a weak D match, TRBD2 (5 bases). The CDR3 extends over 15 amino acids. Germline lookup yields CDR1 SGHTA and CDR2 FQGTGA. V gave up 5 bases and J gave up 4 bases, with 15 bases separating them. CDR3: CASSIQSGDYNEQFF. The CDR3 bases are TGTGCCAGCAGCATTCAGAGCGGAGATTACAATGAGCAGTTCTTC.

CDR3 sequence: CASSPGTALAKNIQYF. The CDR3 DNA reads TGTGCCAGCAGCCCAGGGACAGCTTTAGCCAAAAACATTCAGTACTTC. This sequence joins TRBV9 and TRBJ2-4, with TRBD1 matching 7 bases. Germline-derived CDR1 and CDR2 are SGDLS and YYNGEE. The length of the CDR3 is 16 residues. The ends lost 4 bases at V and 0 bases at J; junction bases unmatched: 7.

This sequence joins TRBV11-2 and TRBJ2-1; TRBD2 matches 8 bases. Trimming cost V 4 bases and J 8 bases; bases outside gene matches: 13. The length of the CDR3 is 16 residues. Germline V gene sequence: CDR1 SGHAT, CDR2 FQNNGV. CDR3 in amino acids: CASSYPKAGATDEQFF. The CDR3 bases are TGTGCCAGCAGCTACCCTAAAGCGGGGGCAACGGATGAGCAGTTCTTC.

The rearrangement links TRBV25-1 to TRBJ1-1, with 7 bases aligning to TRBD1. The CDR3 spans 13 residues. The V segment lost 8 bases and the J segment 1 base; nucleotides outside the gene matches: 4. Germline assignment: CDR1 MGHDK and CDR2 SYGVNS. DNA of the CDR3: TGTGCCAGCGGGGGACAGCAGAACACTGAAGCTTTCTTT. As protein: CASGGQQNTEAFF.

This clone came up once. The chain has TRBV27 and TRBJ2-3; TRBD1 matches 7 bases. CDR1 and CDR2 (germline): MNHEY, SMNVEV (reference sequence). CDR3 length: 13 residues. The V segment lost 5 bases and the J segment 9 bases; nucleotides outside the gene matches: 8. CDR3 loop: CASSTYRGATQYF. Here the CDR3 DNA reads TGTGCCAGCAGTACCTACAGGGGTGCAACGCAGTATTTT.

The chain has TRBV6-1 and TRBJ1-6, with 9 bases lining up with TRBD1. After removal of 4 bases from V and 12 bases from J, the junction contained 10 bases not matched to a gene. The CDR3 totals 15 residues. Germline CDR1 and CDR2: MNHNS and SASEGT. The CDR3 sequence is CASSAGTGNIRPLHF. The CDR3 DNA is TGTGCCAGCAGTGCGGGGACAGGGAACATTCGACCCCTCCACTTT.

This clone occurred a few times. V gene TRBV29-1 combines with J gene TRBJ1-5; D may be TRBD1 (5 bases). This CDR3 region has 12 residues. V dropped 6 bases and J dropped 5 bases, with 11 bases sitting between them. CDR1 and CDR2 (germline): SQVTM, ANQGSEA. The CDR3 reads CSVGTGDQPQHF. The DNA for the CDR3 is TGCAGCGTAGGGACGGGAGATCAGCCCCAGCATTTT.

The J gene is TRBJ2-1, the V gene TRBV7-9; the match to TRBD2 covers 8 bases. Per germline, CDR1 SEHNR and CDR2 FQNEAQ (reference sequence). The CDR3 loop spans 14 amino acids. J gave up 7 bases and V 3 bases, and 5 bases lay outside the gene matches. CDR3 region: CASSLGLVQNEQFF. DNA for the CDR3: TGTGCCAGCAGCTTGGGACTAGTTCAGAATGAGCAGTTCTTC. Supplemented by reference TRBV7-9 and TRBJ2-1, the full variable domain reads DTGVSQNPRHKITKRGQNVTFRCDPISEHNRLYWYRQTLGQGPEFLTYFQNEAQLEKSRLLSDRFSAERPKGSFSTLEIQRTEQGDSAMYLCASSLGLVQNEQFFGPGTRLTVL.

The chain is built from TRBV30 and TRBJ2-2, with D perhaps TRBD1 (6 bases). This CDR3 region has 14 residues. Germline V CDR1 and CDR2: GTSNPN, SVGIG (reference sequence). V shed 8 bases and J shed 6 bases, with 19 bases lying between them. CDR3 loop: CAVDRNGVAGELFF. The CDR3 nucleotides read TGTGCCGTTGACAGGAACGGGGTCGCCGGGGAGCTGTTTTTT.

The CDR3 protein is CASSSFSDFTGELFF. Written as DNA, the CDR3 is TGTGCCAGCAGCTCCTTCAGCGATTTCACCGGGGAGCTGTTTTTT. V is TRBV7-2 and J is TRBJ2-2; the D is unclear. CDR1 is SGHTA and CDR2 is FQGNSA in the germline V gene. This CDR3 has 15 amino acids. V lost 4 bases and J lost 4, with 13 bases in between.

CDR3 in amino acids: CATSKRGQNTEAFF. In DNA form, the CDR3 reads TGTGCCACCAGCAAACGCGGACAGAACACTGAAGCTTTCTTT. The rearrangement links TRBV15 to TRBJ1-1, with D possibly being TRBD1 (5 bases). The V gene lost 4 bases and the J gene lost 1 base, with 10 bases spanning the gap. This CDR3 contains 14 residues. The germline gives CDR1 LNHNV, CDR2 YYDKDF (reference sequence).

This chain uses TRBV4-1 with TRBJ1-1; D ambiguous. Germline V lookup: CDR1 MGHRA, CDR2 YSYEKL. Trimming removed 0 bases at V and 1 base at J, with 12 bases between. This CDR3 spans 16 amino acids. CDR3 in amino acids: CASSQDRWRANTEAFF. CDR3 sequence (DNA): TGCGCCAGCAGCCAAGATAGGTGGCGGGCGAACACTGAAGCTTTCTTT.

This clone was observed once. The chain employs TRBV6-5 and TRBJ2-3; 7 positions match TRBD1. Looked up from germline, CDR1 is MNHEY and CDR2 is SVGAGI. V shed 7 bases and J 1 base; nucleotides not matched to a gene: 5. This CDR3 contains 14 residues. CDR3 sequence: CASTETGGTDTQYF. DNA for the CDR3: TGTGCCAGCACTGAAACAGGGGGCACAGATACGCAGTATTTT.

This rearrangement joins TRBV5-1 to TRBJ1-2; D call uncertain. Germline CDR1 is SGHRS and CDR2 is YFSETQ. V dropped 1 base and J dropped 11 bases, with 12 bases sitting between them. This CDR3 is built from 12 residues. This CDR3 reads CASSLTTTGYTF. CDR3 bases: TGCGCCAGCAGCTTGACGACTACTGGATACACCTTC.